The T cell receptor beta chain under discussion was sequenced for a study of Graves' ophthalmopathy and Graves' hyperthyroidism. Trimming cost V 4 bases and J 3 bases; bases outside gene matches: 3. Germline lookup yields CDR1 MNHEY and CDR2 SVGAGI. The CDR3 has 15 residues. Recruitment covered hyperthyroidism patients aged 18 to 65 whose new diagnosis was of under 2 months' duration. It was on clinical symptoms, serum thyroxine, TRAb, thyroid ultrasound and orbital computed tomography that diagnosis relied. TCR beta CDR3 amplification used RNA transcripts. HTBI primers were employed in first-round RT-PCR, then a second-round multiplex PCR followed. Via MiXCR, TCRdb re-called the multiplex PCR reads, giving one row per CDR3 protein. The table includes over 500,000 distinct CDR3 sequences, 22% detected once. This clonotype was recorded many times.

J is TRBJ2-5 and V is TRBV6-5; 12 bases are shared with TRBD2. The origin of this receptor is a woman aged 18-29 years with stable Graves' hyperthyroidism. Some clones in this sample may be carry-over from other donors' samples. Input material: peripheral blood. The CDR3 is CASSSPSGGEETQYF. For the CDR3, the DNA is TGTGCCAGCAGTTCCCCTAGCGGGGGGGAAGAGACCCAGTACTTC.